This T cell receptor (beta chain) comes out of a study of cytomegalovirus exposure and HLA in healthy donors (dated by TCRdb to 2017 to 2019). For the study in its entirety: The roughly 670 repertoires of the first cohort and the 120 validation repertoires were produced on the same platform, according to a later analysis. The study aimed to test whether signatures of past pathogen exposure could be identified by cataloging public T cell receptors. A separate validation cohort of 100 to 150 different subjects was used in addition to the roughly 670-subject first cohort. The study combined high-throughput TCR immunosequencing, statistical association of individual TCRs with disease status, and machine learning to predict cytomegalovirus infection status. Results the study describes overall, beyond this receptor: In vitro tests confirmed that a few of the cytomegalovirus-associated TCR beta chains recognize cytomegalovirus antigens. Subsequent analysis determined that TCRs grouped into clusters in the first cohort also showed a tendency toward co-occurrence across the 120 validation repertoires, and 94% of cluster scores exceeded 0. A later analysis lacked HLA typing for the validation cohort, so it scored co-occurrence in that cohort across all 110 or so repertoires. A total of around 150 TCR beta chains were listed by the study as associated with cytomegalovirus. According to the authors, the approach could potentially be generalized to other disease states and immunological phenotypes. In both the original and validation cohorts, the classifier was reported to diagnose cytomegalovirus status with high specificity and sensitivity. Across donors, most TCR sequences were observed very rarely, whereas some public TCRs were present in many individuals.

Donors formed part of the validation cohort, which comprised about 130 subjects and was distinct from the first cohort of under 850 subjects. About this clone: This clone's antigen is unknown. Within one base of it there is no much larger clone, and no base qualities were kept.

The germline V gene gives CDR1 as MDHEN and CDR2 as SYDVKM. The CDR3 goes from the cysteine to the phenylalanine over 14 residues. Just CDR3 DNA is preserved here, 42 bases in frame from base 1. V drops 5 bases and J drops 2 bases, leaving 13 bases in between. The protocol used for the library was the immunoSEQ multiplex PCR assay. Under the source paper's analysis protocol: A statistical classification framework was built for diagnosing cytomegalovirus status from the catalog of TCR beta chain sequences. Not all clones reach the TCRdb copy of this immuneACCESS table, which keeps in-frame sequences only. Checked studies attribute under half of the gap to unresolved V genes and leave the rest unexplained. V and J calls and clone size are given by that table; D and trimming were obtained from the DNA. Here the sample has about 360,000 clones; more than 80% occur a single time. Roughly 0.83% of the sample goes to the ten largest clones.

The TCR comes from a woman under 30 in good health and CMV-seronegative. The sequence links TRBV28 to TRBJ2-7; D gene: possibly TRBD2, on 6 matching bases. The sequenced sample consisted of PBMCs. The CDR3 here reads CASSTPGAPYEQYF. The nucleotides read TGTGCCAGCAGTACACCGGGAGCGCCCTACGAGCAGTACTTC.